The subject of this entry is one T cell receptor (beta chain). The antigen is not known. Time point in this sample: baseline pretreatment blood. Indicated treatment: 15 Gy SBRT to primary tumor, nephrectomy 4 weeks later. Serial blood draws occurred at baseline and 2 and 4 weeks post-SBRT. Clones were read by immunoSEQ multiplex PCR, and TCRdb kept only the in-frame ones, dropping some. Among about 49,000 clones, roughly 84% were seen once, and the ten largest hold 31%. This CDR3 comprises 14 residues. Germline V gives CDR1 SGDLS, CDR2 YYNGEE. V was clipped by 0 bases and J by 5 bases, with 12 bases between them. The data belong to a study of radiation and T cells in renal cell carcinoma. Whole-study context: Nephrectomy followed 15 Gy stereotactic body radiation by 4 weeks.

Whole-study results and caveats: From baseline, blood top tumor clonotypes peaked at 2 weeks post-radiation.

Sample: blood, taken from a patient whose treatment included radiotherapy and nephrectomy. The chain recombines TRBV9 with TRBJ2-7; no clear D gene. The sequence was obtained from a woman in her 70s with renal cell carcinoma. This CDR3 is CASSVAQNAHEQYF. The CDR3 DNA follows: TGTGCCAGCAGCGTAGCACAGAACGCCCACGAGCAGTACTTC.